This T cell receptor beta chain came from a study of neurological immune-mediated disorders. TCRdb reprocessed the 5' RACE reads via MiXCR and lists one record per CDR3 protein. The table lists 50,000 or so distinct CDR3 sequences, 25% of them singletons. Germline V gene lookup returns CDR1 SQVTM and CDR2 ANQGSEA. The CDR3 sequence is 14 residues long. The J segment lost 6 bases and the V segment lost 5 bases, leaving 8 bases of the junction unmatched. This clonotype was obtained from a woman between 70 and 85 years old in good health. The sample comprised PBMCs. The chain employs TRBV29-1 and TRBJ1-1; 11 bases agree with TRBD1. CDR3 sequence (DNA): TGCAGCGTTAAAGGACAGGGGGCACGGGCTGAAGCTTTCTTT. Translating gives CSVKGQGARAEAFF.